This T cell receptor (beta chain) derives from a study of blood T cell repertoires in COVID-19. This clone has a handful of counts. The J segment lost 2 bases and the V segment lost 2 bases, leaving 5 bases of the junction unmatched. CDR1 is SGHAT and CDR2 is FQNNGV in the germline V gene. The CDR3 runs 15 residues. In the source study's methods: Cell counts per sample came from amplifying reference gene primers. Clones were sequenced by immunoSEQ multiplex PCR, and TCRdb holds only the in-frame ones, with some missing. The DNA was the basis for D and trimming; V, J and clone size are from that table. Here the sample spans under 200,000 clones, almost 85% being singletons. Participants reported their clinical history, and cohort assignment relied on those reports. Recovered status applied to Cohort 3 donors who had two consecutive negative PCRs. It also applied to those with clearance or with symptom resolution.

The TCR sequence derives from a man aged 50 to 59 who had recovered from COVID-19. The sequencing sample was made of PBMCs or T cells enriched from blood (not recorded which). The chain links TRBV11-2 to TRBJ1-2; 7 bases fit TRBD1. CDR3 nucleotides: TGTGCCAGCAGCTTAATCCCAGGGGGGAACTATGGCTACACCTTC. This encodes CASSLIPGGNYGYTF.